Below, one T cell receptor beta chain is given with its context. These data are taken from a study of cytomegalovirus exposure and HLA in healthy donors. Amplification used 60 Vbeta primers and 13 Jbeta primers. TCRdb keeps only in-frame clones here, not all; method: immunoSEQ multiplex PCR. The profile shows tens of thousands of clones, roughly four fifths of them singletons. This clonotype originated in a man younger than 30 in good health and CMV-seronegative. Sequencing used PBMCs.

The DNA of the CDR3 is TGTGCCAGCAGCTTTAGTGGACAGGGTCCCTCTGGGGCCAACGTCCTGACTTTC. Translation: CASSFSGQGPSGANVLTF. The V call is TRBV5-6, the J call TRBJ2-6; the match to TRBD1 covers 8 bases. The CDR3 covers 18 residues. V lost 2 bases and J lost 0; bases outside the gene matches: 7. CDR1 is SGHDT, CDR2 YYEEEE, per germline.